The clone carrying this TCR beta chain was seen more than once but under ten times. Its antigen is currently unknown. Mouse gene names apply. The read comes to an end 1 residue before the CDR3 does, leaving the germline J gene to fill in the end. These data come from a study of tissue T cells after allogeneic stem cell transplantation. Germline V gene lookup returns CDR1 SGHND and CDR2 FRSKSL. The V end lost 1 base, the J end lost 0 bases, and 4 bases lay between the germline ends. The CDR3 runs to 14 residues. This sample's time point: mouse harvest day 14 after allogeneic transplant. The graft held 10^6 splenic CD5+ T cells and 10^7 T-cell-depleted bone marrow cells. B6 (H2b) cells into BALB/c (H2d) mice; tissues taken at day 7 or 14. TCRdb's table, derived via immunoSEQ multiplex PCR, lists solely in-frame clones and lacks some. The sample yields 4,100 or so clones, 45% to 50% seen once. Whole-study results and caveats: Across patients, clones rarely overlapped, yet motif clusters were shared tissue-specifically. TCR repertoires tracked anatomic similarity, regardless of disease or transplant status.

This receptor was obtained from a female BALB/c mouse given C57BL/6 T cells with graft-versus-host disease after an allogeneic hematopoietic cell transplant. The sample consisted of lymph node tissue. This chain connects TRBV15 to TRBJ1-3; no clear D. CDR3 bases read: TGTGCCAGCAGTTTAGGCAATTCTGGAAATACGCTCTAT. Protein: CASSLGNSGNTLY. The entire CDR3 sequence reads CASSLGNSGNTLYF.